The sequence of this T cell receptor beta chain was determined in a study of T cells in localized non-small cell lung cancer. Comments on this clone: Its antigen is undetermined.

The CDR3 is made up of 14 amino acids. Germline loops: CDR1 SGHRS, CDR2 YFSETQ. V gave up 1 base and J gave up 5 bases, with 12 bases separating them. Sequenced by immunoSEQ multiplex PCR; TCRdb stores in-frame clones only, minus some. The repertoire holds tens of thousands of clones, with 80% to 90% as singletons. Findings and limits, study-wide: Increased T cell density in blood showed an association with longer overall survival.

This chain joins TRBV5-1 and TRBJ1-1; D possibly corresponds to TRBD1 (5 bases). The TCR originated in a woman between 35 and 75 years old with stage I lung adenocarcinoma. The sequences come from peripheral blood, collected before any cancer treatment. CDR3 sequence: CASSLSQGGTEAFF. The CDR3 bases are TGCGCCAGCAGCTTGAGTCAGGGTGGTACTGAAGCTTTCTTT.